This T cell receptor beta chain came from a study of blood T cell repertoires in COVID-19. Whole-study context: The United States, Italy and Spain provided the acute and convalescent COVID-19 samples.

The CDR3 has 15 residues. CDR1 LNHDA and CDR2 SQIVND come from the germline V gene (reference sequence). The V end was cut by 8 bases, the J end by 4 bases, with 20 bases between. Sequenced by immunoSEQ multiplex PCR; TCRdb stores in-frame clones only, minus some. Altogether 250,000 or so clones are present, about 85% being singletons, with the ten largest covering 9.5% to 14%. Clinical history as reported by participants underpinned cohort assignment. Two negative PCRs, clearance, or symptom resolution had been documented for recovered Cohort 3 donors. The chain has TRBV19 and TRBJ1-1; TRBD1 might be the D (5 bases). What was sequenced was PBMCs or T cells enriched from blood (not recorded which). The clonotype comes from a man between 25 and 39 years old who had recovered from COVID-19. The CDR3 loop reads CASRPHGGARTEAFF. The CDR3, as DNA: TGTGCCAGTCGACCCCACGGCGGGGCTCGCACTGAAGCTTTCTTT.